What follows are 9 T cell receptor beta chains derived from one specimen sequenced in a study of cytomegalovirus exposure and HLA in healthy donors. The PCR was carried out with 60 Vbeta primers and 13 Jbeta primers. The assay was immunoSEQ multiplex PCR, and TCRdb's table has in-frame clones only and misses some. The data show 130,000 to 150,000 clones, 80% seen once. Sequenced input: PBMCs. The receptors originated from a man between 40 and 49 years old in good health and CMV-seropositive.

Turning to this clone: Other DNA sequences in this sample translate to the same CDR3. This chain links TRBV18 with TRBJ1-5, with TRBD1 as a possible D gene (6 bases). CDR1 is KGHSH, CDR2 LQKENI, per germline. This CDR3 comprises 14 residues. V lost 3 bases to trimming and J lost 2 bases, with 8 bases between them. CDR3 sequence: CASSPPGGNQPQHF. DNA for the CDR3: TGTGCCAGCTCACCCCCAGGGGGCAATCAGCCCCAGCATTTT.

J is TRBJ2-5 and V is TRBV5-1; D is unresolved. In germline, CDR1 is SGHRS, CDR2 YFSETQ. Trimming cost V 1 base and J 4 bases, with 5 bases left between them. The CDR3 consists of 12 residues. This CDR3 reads CASSLMRETQYF. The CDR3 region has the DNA TGCGCCAGCAGCTTGATGCGAGAGACCCAGTACTTC.

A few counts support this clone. The CDR3 region has the DNA TGTGCCACCGGCGGGGCCAATCAGCCCCAGCATTTT. Encoded protein: CATGGANQPQHF. V and J are TRBV7-9 and TRBJ1-5; D perhaps matches TRBD1 (5 bases). CDR1 and CDR2 from the germline V gene are SEHNR and FQNEAQ (reference sequence). This CDR3 region has 12 residues. The germline V and J ends were trimmed by 10 bases and 3 bases, with 10 bases remaining between them. Full variable domain (rest looked up from reference TRBV7-9 and TRBJ1-5): DTGVSQNPRHKITKRGQNVTFRCDPISEHNRLYWYRQTLGQGPEFLTYFQNEAQLEKSRLLSDRFSAERPKGSFSTLEIQRTEQGDSAMYLCATGGANQPQHFGDGTRLSIL.

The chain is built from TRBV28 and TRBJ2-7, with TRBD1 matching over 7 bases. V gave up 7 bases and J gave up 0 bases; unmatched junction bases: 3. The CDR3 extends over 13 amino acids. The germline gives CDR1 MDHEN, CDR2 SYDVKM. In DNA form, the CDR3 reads TGTGCCAGCACGGACAGGATCTCCTACGAGCAGTACTTC. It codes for CASTDRISYEQYF.

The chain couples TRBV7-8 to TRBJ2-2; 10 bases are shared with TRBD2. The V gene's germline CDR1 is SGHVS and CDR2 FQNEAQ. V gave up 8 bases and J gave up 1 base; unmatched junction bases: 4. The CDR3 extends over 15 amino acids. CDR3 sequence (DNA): TGTGCCAGCGTCGGACTAGCGGTGAACACCGGGGAGCTGTTTTTT. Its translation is CASVGLAVNTGELFF.

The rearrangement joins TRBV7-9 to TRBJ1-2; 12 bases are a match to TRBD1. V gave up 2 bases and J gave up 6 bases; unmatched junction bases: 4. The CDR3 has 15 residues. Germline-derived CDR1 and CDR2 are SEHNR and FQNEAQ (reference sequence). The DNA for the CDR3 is TGTGCCAGCAGCTTAAAGGGACAGGGGGCTGATGGCTACACCTTC. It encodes CASSLKGQGADGYTF.

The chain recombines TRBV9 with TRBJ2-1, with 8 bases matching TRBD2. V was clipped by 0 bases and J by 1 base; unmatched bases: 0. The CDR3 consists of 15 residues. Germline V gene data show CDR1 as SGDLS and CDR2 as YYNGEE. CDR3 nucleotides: TGTGCCAGCAGCGTAGGACTAGCGTCCTACAATGAGCAGTTCTTC. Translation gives CASSVGLASYNEQFF.

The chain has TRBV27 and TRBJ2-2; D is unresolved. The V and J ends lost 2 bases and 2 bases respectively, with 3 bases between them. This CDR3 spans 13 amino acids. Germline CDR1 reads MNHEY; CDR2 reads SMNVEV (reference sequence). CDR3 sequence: CASSLLNTGELFF. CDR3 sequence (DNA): TGTGCCAGCAGTTTACTCAACACCGGGGAGCTGTTTTTT.

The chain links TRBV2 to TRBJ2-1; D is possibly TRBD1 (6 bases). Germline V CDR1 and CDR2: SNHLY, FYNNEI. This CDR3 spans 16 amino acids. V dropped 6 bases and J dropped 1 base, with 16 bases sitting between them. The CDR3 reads CASRGPGVSSYNEQFF. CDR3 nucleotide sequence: TGTGCCAGCAGAGGACCAGGGGTATCGTCCTACAATGAGCAGTTCTTC.